The rows below give T cell receptor beta chains drawn from one sample of a study of blood T cells in healthy people across ages. TCRdb independently ran MiXCR on the 5' RACE reads; one entry per CDR3 protein. The sample holds under 1 million distinct CDR3 sequences, 40% to 50% seen once. Material for sequencing was blood. These receptors were obtained from a man aged 55 to 69 in good health. CDR3s include the opening cysteine and the closing phenylalanine or tryptophan. Fields, in order: J gene, D gene, V gene, CDR3 length, CDR3 protein. D genes are given only for firm matches.

TRBJ2-7 | TRBD1 | TRBV14 | 15 | CASSPTGGLYNEQYF
TRBJ2-1 | . | TRBV2 | 12 | CASKVESNEQFF
TRBJ2-7 | . | TRBV9 | 14 | CASSVVGRLDEQYF
TRBJ2-7 | . | TRBV5-1 | 14 | CASSLDSQGYEQYF
TRBJ2-5 | . | TRBV4-3 | 13 | CASSQVTGTGQYF
TRBJ2-1 | . | TRBV3-1 | 14 | CASSPNGLGAEQFF
TRBJ2-5 | . | TRBV7-8 | 16 | CASSPQGSIGQETQYF
TRBJ1-6 | . | TRBV2 | 14 | CASLRGAVNSPLHF
TRBJ2-7 | TRBD1 | TRBV20-1 | 14 | CRPEGTGGGYEQYF
TRBJ2-7 | . | TRBV4-3 | 17 | CASSSGRVTDLTYEQYF
TRBJ2-5 | . | TRBV5-1 | 14 | CASSSSATRETQYF
TRBJ1-1 | . | TRBV15 | 15 | CATSRRGGDNTEAFF
TRBJ2-5 | . | TRBV20-1 | 12 | CSALRVGETQYF
TRBJ1-1 | . | TRBV14 | 14 | CASSEYGRGTEAFF
TRBJ2-1 | . | TRBV5-1 | 15 | CASSLDGVSYNEQFF
TRBJ1-1 | TRBD1 | TRBV20-1 | 14 | CSARDRVVVTEAFF
TRBJ2-1 | . | TRBV20-1 | 16 | CSARDVGRGSQDEQFF
TRBJ2-5 | TRBD2 | TRBV3-1 | 16 | CASSQPGRAGRKTQYF
TRBJ2-1 | TRBD2 | TRBV5-1 | 16 | CASSLRAGVLGNEQFF
TRBJ2-3 | . | TRBV18 | 13 | CASSAASTDTQYF
TRBJ2-5 | TRBD2 | TRBV29-1 | 13 | CSHQTSLQETQYF
TRBJ1-1 | . | TRBV4-1 | 16 | CASSRITGTADTEAFF
TRBJ1-1 | TRBD1 | TRBV12-3/TRBV12-4 | 16 | CASTLRQGRRDTEAFF
TRBJ2-3 | . | TRBV12-3/TRBV12-4 | 16 | CASNRGTLKGTDTQYF
. | . | TRBV18 | 15 | CASSPRLGSTYEQYF
TRBJ2-1 | . | TRBV6-6 | 15 | CASSRSGRMDNEQFF
TRBJ2-3 | . | TRBV13 | 17 | CASSPDLGITSTDTQYF
TRBJ2-5 | . | TRBV6-2/TRBV6-3 | 16 | CASSTLRGQLQETQYF
TRBJ2-5 | . | TRBV12-3/TRBV12-4 | 14 | CASSLPGHKGQQYF
TRBJ1-5 | . | TRBV20-1 | 16 | CSARDRVGGSNQPQHF
TRBJ2-3 | . | TRBV10-3 | 14 | CAIGLNPSTDTQYF
TRBJ2-7 | TRBD1 | TRBV20-1 | 15 | CSAQGQGAGSYEQYF
TRBJ2-3 | . | TRBV5-1 | 14 | CASSHRDKTDTQYF
. | TRBD2 | TRBV12-5 | 17 | CASGRQYTTGGLYEQYF
TRBJ2-7 | . | TRBV3-1 | 11 | CASSTIHEQYF
. | . | TRBV3-1 | 14 | CASSQSGGSQTQFF
. | TRBD1 | TRBV5-5 | 15 | CASSLWGGTEIEQYF
TRBJ1-2 | TRBD1 | TRBV11-2 | 16 | CASNPRHDRASNGYTF
TRBJ2-5 | . | TRBV3-1 | 17 | CASSQEGSSNYQETQYF
TRBJ1-6 | TRBD1 | TRBV20-1 | 18 | CSARDLTGTGDYNSPLHF
TRBJ1-2 | TRBD1 | TRBV28 | 14 | CASSPGDRNYGYTF
TRBJ1-1 | TRBD1 | TRBV15 | 14 | CATSRQGASTEAFF
TRBJ1-5 | . | TRBV12-3/TRBV12-4 | 14 | CASSLWVSNQPQHF
TRBJ2-7 | . | TRBV5-1 | 15 | CASSLAGGQGYEQYF
TRBJ2-1 | . | TRBV9 | 16 | CASSLLGTSGNREQFF
TRBJ1-4 | . | TRBV10-1 | 13 | CASSENGNEKLFF
. | TRBD1 | TRBV4-3 | 15 | CASSQVATGNYEQYF
TRBJ2-3 | . | TRBV4-1 | 15 | CASNLQGSSTDTQYF
TRBJ2-5 | TRBD1 | TRBV9 | 16 | CASSSRWQGDRNEQYF
TRBJ2-7 | TRBD1 | TRBV11-3 | 15 | CASSLRTGADYEQYF
TRBJ1-1 | . | TRBV15 | 13 | CATSRDHGGGAFF
TRBJ2-5 | TRBD1 | TRBV30 | 15 | CAWSAGTGGQETQYF
TRBJ1-2 | . | TRBV7-2 | 15 | CASSKGTGRNYGYTF
TRBJ1-1 | . | TRBV3-1 | 15 | CASSHGGGMNTEAFF
TRBJ2-1 | TRBD2 | TRBV19 | 13 | CASRMGSGPQQFF